The clone carrying this TCR beta chain was picked up many times. Antigen unknown. The sample comes from a study of T-cell reconstitution after alpha-beta-depleted transplantation in children. Notes on the study in general: Alpha-beta T cells present about two months after transplant were reported to originate from several hundred expanded graft clones. From newly produced T cells came most of the T-cell counts and diversity one year after transplant.

For TCRbeta, the library was prepared with unique molecular identifiers. Each CDR3 protein gets one entry after TCRdb re-called the PCR reads with MiXCR. In the table there are around 500,000 distinct CDR3 sequences, under 25% of which are singletons. The V and J ends lost 1 base and 4 bases, in that order; junction bases with no gene match: 2. The CDR3 is made up of 15 amino acids. Germline values: CDR1 SGHTA, CDR2 FQGNSA. Sequenced here: PBMCs, mostly from graft donor cells, sampled 360 days after TCRalphabeta/CD19-depleted stem cell transplant. V gene TRBV7-2 combines with J gene TRBJ2-7; 12 positions match TRBD1. The TCR was taken from a boy younger than two who had a stem cell transplant for acute myeloid leukemia, so the T cells may come from the graft donor. CDR3 sequence (DNA): TGTGCCAGCAGCTTAGAGGGACAGGGGGCGTACGAGCAGTACTTC. It encodes CASSLEGQGAYEQYF.